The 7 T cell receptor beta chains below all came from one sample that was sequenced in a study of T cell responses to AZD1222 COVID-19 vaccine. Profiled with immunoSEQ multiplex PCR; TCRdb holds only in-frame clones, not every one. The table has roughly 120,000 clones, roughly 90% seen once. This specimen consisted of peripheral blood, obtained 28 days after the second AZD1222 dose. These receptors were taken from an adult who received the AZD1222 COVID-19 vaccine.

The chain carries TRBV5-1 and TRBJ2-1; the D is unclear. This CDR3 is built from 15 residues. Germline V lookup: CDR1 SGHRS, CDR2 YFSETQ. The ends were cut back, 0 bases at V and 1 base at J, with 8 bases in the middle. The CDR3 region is CASSLGIQSYNEQFF. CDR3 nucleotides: TGCGCCAGCAGCTTGGGGATTCAGTCCTACAATGAGCAGTTCTTC. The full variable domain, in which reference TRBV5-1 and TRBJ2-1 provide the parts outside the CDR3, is KAGVTQTPRYLIKTRGQQVTLSCSPISGHRSVSWYQQTPGQGLQFLFEYFSETQRNKGNFPGRFSGRQFSNSRSEMNVSTLELGDSALYLCASSLGIQSYNEQFFGPGTRLTVL.

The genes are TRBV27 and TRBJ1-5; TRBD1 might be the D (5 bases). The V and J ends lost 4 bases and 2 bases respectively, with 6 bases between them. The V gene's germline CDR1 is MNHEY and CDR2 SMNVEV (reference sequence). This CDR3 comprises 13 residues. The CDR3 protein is CASSSRGNQPQHF. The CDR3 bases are TGTGCCAGCAGTTCCAGGGGCAATCAGCCCCAGCATTTT.

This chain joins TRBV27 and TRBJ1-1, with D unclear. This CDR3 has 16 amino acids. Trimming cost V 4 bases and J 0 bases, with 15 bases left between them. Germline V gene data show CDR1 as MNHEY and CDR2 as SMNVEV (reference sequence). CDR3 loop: CASSSSGRLMNTEAFF. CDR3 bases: TGTGCCAGCAGTTCCTCAGGACGTCTGATGAACACTGAAGCTTTCTTT.

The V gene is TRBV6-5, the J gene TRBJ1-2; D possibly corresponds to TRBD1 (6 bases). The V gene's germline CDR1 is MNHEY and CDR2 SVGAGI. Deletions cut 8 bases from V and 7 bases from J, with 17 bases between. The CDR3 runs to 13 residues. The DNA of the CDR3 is TGTGCCAGCGGAGAGGGTTGGGGGGCTGGCTACACCTTC. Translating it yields CASGEGWGAGYTF.

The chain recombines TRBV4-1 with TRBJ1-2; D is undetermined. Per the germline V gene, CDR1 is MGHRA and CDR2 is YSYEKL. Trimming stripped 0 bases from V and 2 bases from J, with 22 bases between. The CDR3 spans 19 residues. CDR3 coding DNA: TGCGCCAGCAGCCAAGATCTCCTGGGGAGACATACTTCCAACTATGGCTACACCTTC. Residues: CASSQDLLGRHTSNYGYTF.

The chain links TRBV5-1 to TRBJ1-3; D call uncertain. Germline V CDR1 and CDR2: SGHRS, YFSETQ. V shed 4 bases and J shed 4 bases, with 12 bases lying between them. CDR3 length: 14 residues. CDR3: CASSREGHGNTIYF. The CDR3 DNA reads TGCGCCAGCAGCCGAGAAGGGCACGGAAACACCATATATTTT. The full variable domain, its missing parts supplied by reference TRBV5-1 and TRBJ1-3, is KAGVTQTPRYLIKTRGQQVTLSCSPISGHRSVSWYQQTPGQGLQFLFEYFSETQRNKGNFPGRFSGRQFSNSRSEMNVSTLELGDSALYLCASSREGHGNTIYFGEGSWLTVV.

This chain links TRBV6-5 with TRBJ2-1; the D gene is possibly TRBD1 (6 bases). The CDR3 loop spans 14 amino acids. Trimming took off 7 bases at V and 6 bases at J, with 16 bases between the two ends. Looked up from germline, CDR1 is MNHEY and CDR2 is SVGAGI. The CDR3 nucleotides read TGTGCCAGCACCCACAGGGCTAGCTTCAATGAGCAGTTCTTC. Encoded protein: CASTHRASFNEQFF.